The next 3 T cell receptor beta chains were all read from a single sample in a study of beta chain features in type 1 diabetes. Points from the study as a whole: Shorter TCRB CDR3s, moderately but significantly so, marked every one of the four CD4+ subsets in Type 1 diabetes patients.

Expressed TCRB transcripts got sequenced, as all isolated RNA was reverse transcribed. Using immunoSEQ multiplex PCR, the repertoire was profiled, and TCRdb retains in-frame clones only, with some absent. The table records around 280,000 clones, 15% of them present only once. Their recognized antigens are unknown. Sequences were obtained from naive CD4+ T cells from blood. The source is a man between 18 and 29 years old with type 1 diabetes.

V is TRBV7-2 and J is TRBJ2-6, with unresolved D. Germline lookup yields CDR1 SGHTA and CDR2 FQGNSA. CDR3 length equals 14 residues. V was cut by 4 bases and J by 3 bases, with 7 bases left in between. The CDR3 DNA reads TGTGCCAGCAGCTGGTCTAGTGGGGCCAACGTCCTGACTTTC. Its translation: CASSWSSGANVLTF.

This sequence joins TRBV10-3 and TRBJ2-6; 11 positions agree with TRBD2. The germline V gene has CDR1 ENHRY and CDR2 SYGVKD. The CDR3 length is 18 residues. Trimming took 2 bases from V and 1 from J; bases not matched to a gene: 4. The CDR3 bases are TGTGCCATCAGTGAGACGACTAGCGGGGCGTCTGGGGCCAACGTCCTGACTTTC. It encodes CAISETTSGASGANVLTF.

The table lists this clone with a few counts. This rearrangement joins TRBV28 to TRBJ2-7; 8 bases map to TRBD1. CDR1 is MDHEN, CDR2 SYDVKM, per germline. Losses at the gene ends were 9 bases for V and 5 bases for J; bases not matched to a gene: 6. The CDR3 has 12 amino acids. The CDR3 here is CASRQGTDEQYF. CDR3 coding DNA: TGTGCCAGTAGACAGGGGACCGACGAGCAGTACTTC.